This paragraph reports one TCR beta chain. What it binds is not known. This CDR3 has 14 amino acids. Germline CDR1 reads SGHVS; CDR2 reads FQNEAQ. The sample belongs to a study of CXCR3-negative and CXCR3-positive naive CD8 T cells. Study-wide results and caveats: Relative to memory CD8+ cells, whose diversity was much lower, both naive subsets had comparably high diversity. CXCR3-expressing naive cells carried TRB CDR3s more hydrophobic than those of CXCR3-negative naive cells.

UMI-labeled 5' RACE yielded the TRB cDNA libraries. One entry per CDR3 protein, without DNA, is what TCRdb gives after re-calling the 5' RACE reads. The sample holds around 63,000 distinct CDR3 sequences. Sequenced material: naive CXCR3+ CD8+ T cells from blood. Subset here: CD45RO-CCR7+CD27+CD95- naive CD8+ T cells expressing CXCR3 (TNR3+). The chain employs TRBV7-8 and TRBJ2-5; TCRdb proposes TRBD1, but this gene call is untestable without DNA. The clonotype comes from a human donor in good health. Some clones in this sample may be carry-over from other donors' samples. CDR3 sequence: CASISRGAGETQYF.